This paragraph reports one TCR beta chain. This record comes from a study of cytomegalovirus exposure and HLA in healthy donors. The PCR was carried out with 60 Vbeta primers and 13 Jbeta primers. Method: immunoSEQ multiplex PCR; TCRdb's copy keeps in-frame clones and lacks some. The repertoire consists of about 130,000 clones, with approximately 70% occurring once and the leading ten covering over 2%. The donors comprised healthy bone marrow donors. V lost 0 bases, J lost 2 bases, and 8 bases lay in between. The CDR3 has 15 residues. Germline loops: CDR1 SGDLS, CDR2 YYNGEE. This receptor was obtained from a woman aged 60-70 years in good health and CMV-seropositive. The sample was PBMCs. This chain uses TRBV9 with TRBJ2-2; weak D call: TRBD2 (5 bases). The CDR3 nucleotides read TGTGCCAGCAGCGTAGCGGGGTCAAACACCGGGGAGCTGTTTTTT. It encodes CASSVAGSNTGELFF.